Shown below are 18 T cell receptor beta chains from a single sample sequenced in a study of blood T cells in healthy people across ages (dated by TCRdb to the mid-2010s). The library relied on 5' RACE. Data came from an Illumina HiSeq 2500. The second PCR ran for about 7 to 11 cycles and used a J-beta primer mix along with a sample-barcoded 5' primer. In-frame beta chains were kept once TCRdb had trimmed the public reads at Q25 with fastp and called clones with MiXCR. Entries are consolidated by CDR3 protein sequence, retaining the most common genes and DNA. A total of some 1.1 million distinct CDR3 sequences appear in this sample, more than 30% of them only once. 10% to 15% of the sample rests with the top ten. Sequenced: blood. The receptor set was obtained from a man younger than 35 in good health.

This chain links TRBV5-1 with TRBJ1-1, with a weak D call TRBD1 (6 bases). The CDR3 has 14 residues. The germline CDR1 and CDR2 sequences are SGHRS and YFSETQ. V gave up 5 bases and J gave up 3 bases, with 14 bases separating them. CDR3 coding DNA: TGCGCCAGCAGGATCGGGGGCGCGGACACTGAAGCTTTCTTT. It translates to CASRIGGADTEAFF.

The gene calls are TRBV20-1 and TRBJ1-4; possibly TRBD1 for D (5 bases). The V end was cut by 1 base, the J end by 8 bases, with 14 bases between. This CDR3 is 14 amino acids long. Germline loops: CDR1 DFQATT, CDR2 SNEGSKA (reference sequence). CDR3 DNA: TGCAGTGCTAGAGTGGGGGAGATGGGGGAAAAACTGTTTTTT. It encodes CSARVGEMGEKLFF.

The chain uses TRBV7-8 and TRBJ1-4, with D uncertain. Deletions cut 5 bases from V and 8 bases from J, with 9 bases between. Germline CDR1 reads SGHVS; CDR2 reads FQNEAQ. The CDR3 spans 12 residues. The CDR3 sequence: CASSILKEKLFF. CDR3 coding DNA: TGTGCCAGCAGCATTCTTAAGGAAAAACTGTTTTTT. Variable domain in full (rest from reference TRBV7-8 and TRBJ1-4): GAGVSQSPRYKVAKRGQDVALRCDPISGHVSLFWYQQALGQGPEFLTYFQNEAQLDKSGLPSDRFFAERPEGSVSTLKIQRTQQEDSAVYLCASSILKEKLFFGSGTQLSVL.

This clonotype was seen a few times. V gene TRBV6-5 combines with J gene TRBJ1-2, with a possible D match to TRBD1 (5 bases). V lost 2 bases and J 3 bases, leaving 10 bases between the germline ends. Germline CDR1 reads MNHEY; CDR2 reads SVGAGI. This CDR3 has 14 residues. The CDR3 DNA sequence: TGTGCCAGCAGTTACCGGGGGGTGTACTATGGCTACACCTTC. Amino acids: CASSYRGVYYGYTF.

The sample holds one count of this clonotype. One end of the junction varies from germline; a read error may be responsible. The genes are TRBV4-1 and TRBJ2-3, with 7 bases fitting TRBD1. Germline V CDR1 and CDR2: MGHRA, YSYEKL. The CDR3 runs 15 residues. CDR3 residues: CASSQEGQSIDTQYF. The DNA of the CDR3 is TGCGCCAGCAGCCAAGAGGGACAGAGCATAGATACGCAGTATTTT.

V is TRBV15 and J is TRBJ2-4; unclear D gene. V was shortened by 5 bases and J by 1 base, with 9 bases between the two germline ends. The CDR3 has 14 amino acids. The germline CDR1 and CDR2 sequences are LNHNV and YYDKDF (reference sequence). The CDR3 loop reads CATSQLEAKNIQYF. The CDR3 DNA reads TGTGCCACCAGCCAATTGGAGGCCAAAAACATTCAGTACTTC.

This clonotype was detected only once. The V call is TRBV6-1, the J call TRBJ1-5, with 8 nucleotides matching TRBD1. CDR3 size: 15 residues. V gave up 2 bases and J gave up 7 bases; unmatched junction bases: 7. From germline, CDR1 is MNHNS and CDR2 SASEGT. CDR3 protein: CASSEQGAGGQPQHF. The CDR3 DNA reads as TGTGCCAGCAGTGAACAGGGGGCGGGAGGCCAGCCCCAGCATTTT.

The chain employs TRBV7-2 and TRBJ1-1; D is ambiguous. The CDR3 consists of 13 residues. Deletions cut 1 base from V and 5 bases from J, with 8 bases between. Germline V CDR1 and CDR2: SGHTA, FQGNSA. DNA for the CDR3: TGTGCCAGCAGCTTAGGTTTAAAAACTGAAGCTTTCTTT. This gives the protein CASSLGLKTEAFF.

J is TRBJ1-6 and V is TRBV2, with 7 bases lining up with TRBD1. CDR3 length: 13 residues. J gave up 9 bases and V 7 bases, and 6 bases lay outside the gene matches. Germline CDR1 reads SNHLY; CDR2 reads FYNNEI. Here the CDR3 reads CASILGTASPLHF. Here the CDR3 DNA reads TGTGCCAGCATTTTAGGGACAGCTTCACCCCTCCACTTT.

This clonotype was seen at least ten times. V usage is TRBV7-9 and J usage is TRBJ2-6; D unclear. Germline lookup yields CDR1 SEHNR and CDR2 FQNEAQ (reference sequence). V was cut by 1 base and J by 3 bases, with 10 bases left in between. This CDR3 is built from 16 residues. In DNA form, the CDR3 reads TGTGCCAGCAGCTTAGGAGGAAACATTGGGGCCAACGTCCTGACTTTC. As protein: CASSLGGNIGANVLTF. Full variable domain (missing parts from reference TRBV7-9 and TRBJ2-6): DTGVSQNPRHKITKRGQNVTFRCDPISEHNRLYWYRQTLGQGPEFLTYFQNEAQLEKSRLLSDRFSAERPKGSFSTLEIQRTEQGDSAMYLCASSLGGNIGANVLTFGAGSRLTVL.

This clonotype was counted only a few times. This sequence joins TRBV27 and TRBJ1-6, with D maybe TRBD1 (5 bases). Germline-derived CDR1 and CDR2 are MNHEY and SMNVEV (reference sequence). This CDR3 region has 14 residues. The V gene lost 5 bases and the J gene lost 7 bases, with 12 bases spanning the gap. CDR3 nucleotide sequence: TGTGCCAGCAGTCCCGGGACTGAAAATTCACCCCTCCACTTT. Translated: CASSPGTENSPLHF.

This chain connects TRBV5-1 to TRBJ2-1; D not certain. Germline assignment: CDR1 SGHRS and CDR2 YFSETQ. V shed 0 bases and J shed 4 bases, with 8 bases lying between them. This CDR3 spans 14 amino acids. CDR3 DNA sequence: TGCGCCAGCAGCTTGGGTTCTAGGTACAATGAGCAGTTCTTC. Translated: CASSLGSRYNEQFF.

The DNA of the CDR3 is TGTGCCACCAGCAGAGAACGACAGGGAATTCAGCCCCAGCATTTT. It translates to CATSRERQGIQPQHF. The V gene is TRBV15, the J gene TRBJ1-5; 7 bases line up with TRBD1. CDR1 LNHNV and CDR2 YYDKDF come from the germline V gene (reference sequence). This CDR3 has 15 amino acids. V gave up 0 bases and J gave up 6 bases; unmatched junction bases: 5.

This chain links TRBV20-1 with TRBJ1-5; D is possibly TRBD1 (5 bases). The ends were cut back, 7 bases at V and 4 bases at J, with 14 bases in the middle. The germline gives CDR1 DFQATT, CDR2 SNEGSKA (reference sequence). This CDR3 spans 13 amino acids. The CDR3 sequence is CSGGESSNQPQHF. CDR3 coding DNA: TGCAGTGGGGGGGAATCTTCAAATCAGCCCCAGCATTTT.

This clonotype was seen a handful of times. V and J are TRBV2 and TRBJ1-2; 10 nucleotides line up with TRBD1. The CDR3 covers 12 residues. Germline V gene lookup returns CDR1 SNHLY and CDR2 FYNNEI. After removal of 7 bases from V and 7 bases from J, the junction contained 3 bases not matched to a gene. CDR3 sequence (DNA): TGTGCCAGCATGGGGACAGGGGTTGGCTACACCTTC. Translation gives CASMGTGVGYTF.

This clonotype was detected a few times. This chain joins TRBV7-2 and TRBJ1-1; D possibly corresponds to TRBD1 (5 bases). Trimming pared 5 bases from V and 4 bases from J, leaving 14 bases between. This CDR3 region has 14 residues. CDR1 SGHTA and CDR2 FQGNSA come from the germline V gene. The CDR3, as DNA: TGTGCCAGCAGCCTACTTACAGGTTTCACTGAAGCTTTCTTT. Protein: CASSLLTGFTEAFF.

A few counts support this clonotype. V is TRBV20-1 and J is TRBJ1-1; D is perhaps TRBD1 (6 bases). This CDR3 has 14 amino acids. Germline V lookup: CDR1 DFQATT, CDR2 SNEGSKA (reference sequence). Trimming took off 6 bases at V and 0 bases at J, with 14 bases between the two ends. The CDR3 DNA sequence: TGCAGTGCCCCTACGACAGGAATGAACACTGAAGCTTTCTTT. Encoded protein: CSAPTTGMNTEAFF.

This clonotype was counted once. The chain employs TRBV10-3 and TRBJ1-1, with TRBD1 as a possible D gene (6 bases). Germline lookup yields CDR1 ENHRY and CDR2 SYGVKD. V shed 5 bases and J shed 3 bases, with 13 bases lying between them. The CDR3 is made up of 14 amino acids. In DNA, the CDR3 is TGTGCCATCAGTAGATTGACAGGAGACACTGAAGCTTTCTTT. Translation: CAISRLTGDTEAFF.